The next 21 T cell receptor beta chains were all read from a single sample in a study of CD8 T cells in Susac syndrome. Random hexamers were used to reverse transcribe an amount of roughly 0.45 to 1 ug RNA. In TCRdb, the immunoSEQ multiplex PCR reads were re-called with MiXCR into one record per CDR3 protein. The data hold about 120,000 distinct CDR3 sequences, with roughly 94% observed a single time. Material: CD8+ T cells from PBMCs. The origin of the receptors is a human donor with Susac syndrome.

V usage is TRBV20-1 and J usage is TRBJ1-2; no clear D gene. CDR3 length equals 12 residues. Germline values: CDR1 DFQATT, CDR2 SNEGSKA (reference sequence). V shed 0 bases and J shed 5 bases, with 7 bases lying between them. The CDR3, as DNA: TGCAGTGCTAGAGATTATTCGTATGGCTACACCTTC. Its protein product is CSARDYSYGYTF.

This chain uses TRBV6-5 with TRBJ1-4, with 7 bases that match TRBD1. From germline, CDR1 is MNHEY and CDR2 SVGAGI. V gave up 2 bases and J gave up 8 bases; unmatched junction bases: 5. The CDR3 is 14 residues long. CDR3 in amino acids: CASSYVNRGEKLFF. The CDR3 nucleotides read TGTGCCAGCAGTTACGTTAACAGGGGAGAAAAACTGTTTTTT.

CDR3 sequence (DNA): TGTGCCAGCAGCTTAGACCCAGGGGCCCCCTACGAGCAGTACTTC. It codes for CASSLDPGAPYEQYF. The chain combines TRBV11-2 with TRBJ2-7, with a weak D call TRBD1 (6 bases). In germline, CDR1 is SGHAT, CDR2 FQNNGV. The CDR3 totals 15 residues. Deletions cut 0 bases from V and 2 bases from J, with 11 bases between.

The chain employs TRBV6-2 or TRBV6-3 and TRBJ2-1; D might be TRBD1 (5 bases). This CDR3 comprises 14 residues. Germline V gene lookup returns CDR1 MNHEY and CDR2 SVGEGT. The V and J ends lost 4 bases and 4 bases respectively, with 11 bases between them. CDR3 DNA: TGTGCCAGCAGTTCTGGGGCGATATACAATGAGCAGTTCTTC. Translation: CASSSGAIYNEQFF.

The sample holds one count of this clonotype. The gene calls are TRBV29-1 and TRBJ1-1; no clear D gene. Germline CDR1 reads SQVTM; CDR2 reads ANQGSEA. V lost 5 bases and J 1 base, leaving 8 bases between the germline ends. CDR3 size: 12 residues. The CDR3 sequence is CSVPETNTEAFF. DNA of the CDR3: TGCAGCGTTCCAGAGACGAACACTGAAGCTTTCTTT.

The chain recombines TRBV20-1 with TRBJ2-7; TRBD2 matches 9 bases. V lost 0 bases to trimming and J lost 2 bases; unmatched junction nucleotides: 8. Germline V gene data show CDR1 as DFQATT and CDR2 as SNEGSKA (reference sequence). The CDR3 contains 16 residues. The chain's CDR3 is CSARDSGGGRAYEQYF. CDR3 nucleotide sequence: TGCAGTGCTAGAGATAGCGGGGGCGGGCGGGCCTACGAGCAGTACTTC.

This clonotype was detected once. The genes are TRBV7-3 and TRBJ1-3, with D perhaps TRBD1 (5 bases). The CDR3 covers 14 residues. The V and J ends lost 2 bases and 4 bases respectively, with 9 bases between them. Germline V CDR1 and CDR2: SGHTA, FQGTGA. CDR3 sequence reads: CASSLGAPGNTIYF. The CDR3, as DNA: TGTGCCAGCAGCTTAGGGGCTCCCGGAAACACCATATATTTT.

V gene TRBV6-6 combines with J gene TRBJ1-2; D uncertain. The length of the CDR3 is 16 residues. With 10 bases removed from V and 2 bases from J, the gap between germline ends came to 23 bases. Germline V gene lookup returns CDR1 MNHNY and CDR2 SVGAGI (reference sequence). The CDR3 here is CATQAGSSALNYGYTF. In DNA form, the CDR3 reads TGTGCCACCCAGGCGGGGTCCTCCGCCTTAAACTATGGCTACACCTTC.

The chain has TRBV6-2 or TRBV6-3 and TRBJ2-7; no firm D call. Trimming pared 4 bases from V and 3 bases from J, leaving 7 bases between. The CDR3 has 12 residues. Germline CDR1 is MNHEY and CDR2 is SVGEGT. The CDR3 sequence is CASSLQIYEQYF. The DNA for the CDR3 is TGTGCCAGCAGTTTGCAGATCTACGAGCAGTACTTC.

The rearrangement links TRBV27 to TRBJ1-2, with TRBD1 matching 7 bases. The CDR3 is made up of 14 amino acids. V shed 5 bases, J shed 2 bases, and the junction held 5 bases outside the gene matches. Per germline, CDR1 MNHEY and CDR2 SMNVEV (reference sequence). The CDR3: CASSPDRANYGYTF. CDR3 bases: TGTGCCAGCAGTCCCGACAGGGCCAACTATGGCTACACCTTC.

CDR3 residues: CASSSSWSYEQYF. CDR3 bases: TGTGCCAGCAGTTCTTCCTGGTCCTACGAGCAGTACTTC. The chain links TRBV28 to TRBJ2-7; no definite D call. V lost 4 bases and J 1 base, leaving 8 bases between the germline ends. The CDR3 covers 13 residues. Germline loops: CDR1 MDHEN, CDR2 SYDVKM.

The V and J genes are TRBV27 and TRBJ1-5; D ambiguous. The CDR3 is made up of 13 amino acids. From germline, CDR1 is MNHEY and CDR2 SMNVEV (reference sequence). V was pared by 3 bases and J by 1 base, with 4 bases between. In nucleotides, the CDR3 is TGTGCCAGCAGTTTTAGAAGCAATCAGCCCCAGCATTTT. This gives the protein CASSFRSNQPQHF.

This sequence joins TRBV11-2 and TRBJ2-5; D gene ambiguous. The CDR3 loop spans 15 amino acids. Trimming removed 0 bases from V and 1 base from J, with 9 bases in between. Germline V gives CDR1 SGHAT, CDR2 FQNNGV. The CDR3 loop reads CASSLERQFQETQYF. For the CDR3, the DNA is TGTGCCAGCAGCTTAGAGAGGCAGTTCCAAGAGACCCAGTACTTC.

The rearrangement uses TRBV15 and TRBJ1-1; maybe TRBD1 (5 bases). CDR1 LNHNV and CDR2 YYDKDF come from the germline V gene (reference sequence). V was cut by 3 bases and J by 4 bases, with 21 bases left in between. The CDR3 loop spans 17 amino acids. In DNA, the CDR3 is TGTGCCACCAGCAGCAGGGAGGCAGGGATTCCTAGCACTGAAGCTTTCTTT. This codes for CATSSREAGIPSTEAFF. The entire variable domain, with the rest obtained from reference TRBV15 and TRBJ1-1, is as follows: DAMVIQNPRYQVTQFGKPVTLSCSQTLNHNVMYWYQQKSSQAPKLLFHYYDKDFNNEADTPDNFQSRRPNTSFCFLDIRSPGLGDTAMYLCATSSREAGIPSTEAFFGQGTRLTVV.

The J gene is TRBJ2-5, the V gene TRBV29-1, with 11 positions matching TRBD1. Looked up from germline, CDR1 is SQVTM and CDR2 is ANQGSEA. V trimming: 4 bases; J trimming: 4 bases; junction bases outside the gene matches: 8. The CDR3 runs to 15 residues. The CDR3 is CSVVRTGGGGETQYF. The CDR3 region has the DNA TGCAGCGTTGTCCGGACAGGGGGCGGAGGAGAGACCCAGTACTTC.

The rearrangement uses TRBV4-3 and TRBJ1-2; the D is unclear. The ends were cut back, 1 base at V and 8 bases at J, with 20 bases in the middle. This CDR3 has 16 amino acids. Germline V gives CDR1 LGHNA, CDR2 YSLEER. CDR3 sequence: CASSQGMSAGIQGYTF. CDR3 sequence (DNA): TGCGCCAGCAGCCAAGGGATGTCTGCTGGAATTCAGGGCTACACCTTC.

V gene TRBV27 combines with J gene TRBJ1-1; D gene uncertain. Trimming left V 5 bases short and J 3 bases short, with 10 bases between. The CDR3 is 13 residues long. The V gene's germline CDR1 is MNHEY and CDR2 SMNVEV (reference sequence). The CDR3 bases are TGTGCCAGCAGTGATCTTCGGGACACTGAAGCTTTCTTT. It translates to CASSDLRDTEAFF.

This chain links TRBV29-1 with TRBJ2-2, with D uncertain. Germline values: CDR1 SQVTM, CDR2 ANQGSEA. V lost 4 bases and J lost 1, with 7 bases in between. The CDR3 extends over 13 amino acids. As DNA, the CDR3 is TGCAGCGTTGTCCGGCAGAACACCGGGGAGCTGTTTTTT. Translated, it gives CSVVRQNTGELFF.

The chain recombines TRBV6-1 with TRBJ2-5; 10 bases match TRBD2. V was pared by 6 bases and J by 1 base, with 11 bases of the junction left unmatched. The CDR3 is 17 amino acids. The germline gives CDR1 MNHNS, CDR2 SASEGT. CDR3 in amino acids: CASSTSDSGGIQETQYF. The CDR3 nucleotides read TGTGCCAGCAGCACCTCGGATAGCGGGGGGATCCAAGAGACCCAGTACTTC.

This clonotype has only a few counts. The chain's CDR3 is CASSQADNSKETQYF. In nucleotides, the CDR3 is TGTGCCAGCAGCCAAGCGGACAATTCGAAAGAGACCCAGTACTTC. The chain couples TRBV4-2 to TRBJ2-5, with D perhaps TRBD1 (5 bases). Trimming cost V 1 base and J 3 bases, with 12 bases left between them. The CDR3 extends over 15 amino acids. CDR1 is LGHNA and CDR2 is YNFKEQ in the germline V gene.

In nucleotides, the CDR3 is TGTGCCATCAGCGAGGCACAGCTCTATGGCTACACCTTC. Translating it yields CAISEAQLYGYTF. This sequence joins TRBV10-3 and TRBJ1-2; D remains unclear. V lost 6 bases, J lost 4 bases, and 12 bases lay in between. CDR3 length: 13 amino acids. Germline values: CDR1 ENHRY, CDR2 SYGVKD.